These T cell receptor beta chains were read from a single sample in a study of blood T cell repertoires in COVID-19. Using immunoSEQ multiplex PCR, the repertoire was profiled, and TCRdb retains in-frame clones only, with some absent. The data contain over 130,000 clones, 75% to 80% of them singletons. Material for sequencing was PBMCs or T cells enriched from blood (not recorded which). Source of these receptors: a woman aged 45-65 years who had recovered from COVID-19. Each CDR3 is given with its conserved first and last residue. Fields, in order: V gene, J gene, clone size, D gene, CDR3 length, CDR3 DNA, CDR3 protein. D genes are given only for firm matches. Clone size is not always given. Where it is, it says once, few, many or a class for expanded clones.

v_gene: TRBV19
j_gene: TRBJ2-7
abundance: .
d_gene: TRBD1
len: 14
CDR3nt: TGTGCCAGTAGTATGAAGACAGGGTCCCACGAGCAGTACTTC
CDR3aa: CASSMKTGSHEQYF

v_gene: TRBV3-1/TRBV3-2
j_gene: TRBJ2-7
abundance: .
d_gene: .
len: 15
CDR3nt: TGTGCCAGCAGCCAGATGACAGAAAAAACCTACGAGCAGTACTTC
CDR3aa: CASSQMTEKTYEQYF

v_gene: TRBV4-1
j_gene: TRBJ2-7
abundance: .
d_gene: TRBD1
len: 16
CDR3nt: TGCGCCAGCAGCCAACCACTGACAGGGGGCTGGTACGAGCAGTACTTC
CDR3aa: CASSQPLTGGWYEQYF

v_gene: TRBV5-1
j_gene: TRBJ2-2
abundance: .
d_gene: TRBD2
len: 15
CDR3nt: TGCGCCAGCAGCCTTGAAGGGAGGGGTACCGGGGAGCTGTTTTTT
CDR3aa: CASSLEGRGTGELFF

v_gene: TRBV19
j_gene: TRBJ1-2
abundance: .
d_gene: TRBD1
len: 16
CDR3nt: TGTGCCAGTAATCCCGGGGCAGGGGGCGTGAGCTATGGCTACACCTTC
CDR3aa: CASNPGAGGVSYGYTF

v_gene: TRBV28
j_gene: TRBJ2-4
abundance: .
d_gene: TRBD2
len: 18
CDR3nt: TGTGCCAGCAGTTCTCCGATCCTCCGGACTAGCGGCGGTCTCATTCAGTACTTC
CDR3aa: CASSSPILRTSGGLIQYF

v_gene: TRBV5-1
j_gene: TRBJ2-4
abundance: .
d_gene: TRBD1
len: 16
CDR3nt: TGCGCCAGCAGCCCTGGGACAGGGGAGGCCAAAAACATTCAGTACTTC
CDR3aa: CASSPGTGEAKNIQYF

v_gene: TRBV24-1
j_gene: TRBJ2-1
abundance: .
d_gene: TRBD1
len: 15
CDR3nt: TGTGCCACCAGTGCGGACAGGGGGCGGTACAATGAGCAGTTCTTC
CDR3aa: CATSADRGRYNEQFF

v_gene: TRBV6-5
j_gene: TRBJ2-5
abundance: .
d_gene: TRBD2
len: 14
CDR3nt: TGTGCCAGCAGTTTTGGCGGGGGGGCGAAGACCCAGTACTTC
CDR3aa: CASSFGGGAKTQYF

v_gene: TRBV7-8
j_gene: TRBJ2-1
abundance: .
d_gene: TRBD1
len: 16
CDR3nt: TGTGCCAGCAGCTTACCGGACAGGGGACGGAACAATGAGCAGTTCTTC
CDR3aa: CASSLPDRGRNNEQFF

v_gene: TRBV28
j_gene: TRBJ1-3
abundance: .
d_gene: .
len: 12
CDR3nt: TGTGCCAGCAGTTCCCAGGGGAACACCATATATTTT
CDR3aa: CASSSQGNTIYF

v_gene: TRBV9
j_gene: TRBJ2-1
abundance: .
d_gene: TRBD2
len: 16
CDR3nt: TGTGCCAGCAGCCCCCTCGGGAGGAGCTCCTACAATGAGCAGTTCTTC
CDR3aa: CASSPLGRSSYNEQFF

v_gene: TRBV2
j_gene: TRBJ2-7
abundance: .
d_gene: .
len: 13
CDR3nt: TGTGCCAGCAGTGCCGAACAGCTCTACGAGCAGTACTTC
CDR3aa: CASSAEQLYEQYF

v_gene: TRBV27
j_gene: TRBJ2-7
abundance: .
d_gene: .
len: 16
CDR3nt: TGTGCCAGCAGTTTAACGGGAGTAGCGCGGCCCTCCGAGCAGTACTTC
CDR3aa: CASSLTGVARPSEQYF

v_gene: TRBV14
j_gene: TRBJ2-7
abundance: .
d_gene: .
len: 13
CDR3nt: TGTGCCAGCAGCCAAGATTACGGGAGCGAGCAGTACTTC
CDR3aa: CASSQDYGSEQYF

v_gene: TRBV2
j_gene: TRBJ1-6
abundance: few
d_gene: TRBD1
len: 15
CDR3nt: TGTGCCAGCAGTAAGGACAGGCCACCTAATTCACCCCTCCACTTT
CDR3aa: CASSKDRPPNSPLHF

v_gene: TRBV25-1
j_gene: TRBJ2-1
abundance: .
d_gene: .
len: 14
CDR3nt: TGTGCCAGCAGTGAAGGGTTAAGGGGCAATGAGCAGTTCTTC
CDR3aa: CASSEGLRGNEQFF

v_gene: TRBV9
j_gene: TRBJ2-7
abundance: .
d_gene: TRBD1
len: 18
CDR3nt: TGTGCCAGCAGCCCAGACAGGGGAGGTAGCGCTGTCTCCTACGAGCAGTACTTC
CDR3aa: CASSPDRGGSAVSYEQYF

v_gene: TRBV24-1
j_gene: TRBJ2-1
abundance: few
d_gene: TRBD2
len: 14
CDR3nt: TGTGCCACCAGTGATGGGGGGGAATACAATGAGCAGTTCTTC
CDR3aa: CATSDGGEYNEQFF

v_gene: TRBV19
j_gene: TRBJ1-1
abundance: .
d_gene: .
len: 14
CDR3nt: TGTGCCAGTAGTATAGAGGGCGGGGTGGATGAAGCTTTCTTT
CDR3aa: CASSIEGGVDEAFF

v_gene: TRBV7-2
j_gene: TRBJ2-7
abundance: few
d_gene: TRBD2
len: 14
CDR3nt: TGTGCCAGCAGCTTGGGCGGGGGTTCCTACGAGCAGTACTTC
CDR3aa: CASSLGGGSYEQYF

v_gene: TRBV3-1/TRBV3-2
j_gene: TRBJ1-6
abundance: .
d_gene: .
len: 13
CDR3nt: TGTGCCAGCAGCGGAGCCAGGGATTCACCCCTCCACTTT
CDR3aa: CASSGARDSPLHF

v_gene: TRBV7-3
j_gene: TRBJ2-5
abundance: .
d_gene: .
len: 15
CDR3nt: TGTGCCAGCAGCTTAGGGGGGAGCGAGAAGAAGACCCAGTACTTC
CDR3aa: CASSLGGSEKKTQYF

v_gene: TRBV6-5
j_gene: TRBJ2-5
abundance: .
d_gene: .
len: 14
CDR3nt: TGTGCCAGCAGTTACGGGCGGGTCCGGGAGACCCAGTACTTC
CDR3aa: CASSYGRVRETQYF

v_gene: TRBV5-8
j_gene: TRBJ2-1
abundance: .
d_gene: TRBD2
len: 15
CDR3nt: TGTGCCAGCAGCTTCTTGCTAGCGGGAGTTGATGAGCAGTTCTTC
CDR3aa: CASSFLLAGVDEQFF

v_gene: TRBV19
j_gene: TRBJ2-3
abundance: .
d_gene: .
len: 15
CDR3nt: TGTGCCAGTAGTATAGCCTACCTTAGCACAGATACGCAGTATTTT
CDR3aa: CASSIAYLSTDTQYF

v_gene: TRBV6-5
j_gene: TRBJ1-6
abundance: few
d_gene: .
len: 13
CDR3nt: TGTGCCAGCAGTTACACCAGTTCTTCACCCCTCCACTTT
CDR3aa: CASSYTSSSPLHF

v_gene: TRBV7-8
j_gene: TRBJ2-2
abundance: .
d_gene: .
len: 15
CDR3nt: TGTGCCAGCAGCTTACGGGTATCGAACACCGGGGAGCTGTTTTTT
CDR3aa: CASSLRVSNTGELFF

v_gene: TRBV19
j_gene: TRBJ1-2
abundance: .
d_gene: .
len: 12
CDR3nt: TGTGCCAGTAGGCACAGGGATGGGGGCTACACCTTC
CDR3aa: CASRHRDGGYTF

v_gene: TRBV5-1
j_gene: TRBJ1-5
abundance: .
d_gene: TRBD1
len: 15
CDR3nt: TGCGCCAGCAGCTTGGAAGGGACAGGCAGTCAGCCCCAGCATTTT
CDR3aa: CASSLEGTGSQPQHF

v_gene: TRBV18
j_gene: TRBJ2-3
abundance: few
d_gene: TRBD1
len: 13
CDR3nt: TGTGCCAGCTCGAGGACAGGGGGAGATACGCAGTATTTT
CDR3aa: CASSRTGGDTQYF

v_gene: TRBV28
j_gene: TRBJ1-1
abundance: .
d_gene: .
len: 11
CDR3nt: TGTGCCAGCAAACAGGGTAGTGAAGCTTTCTTT
CDR3aa: CASKQGSEAFF

v_gene: TRBV7-8
j_gene: TRBJ1-5
abundance: .
d_gene: TRBD1
len: 16
CDR3nt: TGTGCCAGCTTACGGACAGGGGCCTATAGCAATCAGCCCCAGCATTTT
CDR3aa: CASLRTGAYSNQPQHF

v_gene: TRBV29-1
j_gene: TRBJ2-1
abundance: .
d_gene: .
len: 11
CDR3nt: TGCAGCGTTGTCGGTGACAATGAGCAGTTCTTC
CDR3aa: CSVVGDNEQFF

v_gene: TRBV2
j_gene: TRBJ2-1
abundance: once
d_gene: .
len: 12
CDR3nt: TGTGCCAGCAGTGGGGGGCTAGTCAGGCAGTTCTTC
CDR3aa: CASSGGLVRQFF

v_gene: TRBV19
j_gene: TRBJ2-7
abundance: once
d_gene: TRBD2
len: 14
CDR3nt: TGTGCCAGTAGTATTTCTAGCGGGGTCAGCGAGCAGTACTTC
CDR3aa: CASSISSGVSEQYF

v_gene: TRBV28
j_gene: TRBJ1-1
abundance: .
d_gene: .
len: 17
CDR3nt: TGTGCCAGCAGTCCCCCGGTAGCCCGGGCGGGGAACACTGAAGCTTTCTTT
CDR3aa: CASSPPVARAGNTEAFF

v_gene: TRBV5-6
j_gene: TRBJ2-5
abundance: .
d_gene: .
len: 15
CDR3nt: TGTGCCAGCAGCTCTGGAACGGGGGGCGGAGAGACCCAGTACTTC
CDR3aa: CASSSGTGGGETQYF

v_gene: TRBV24-1
j_gene: TRBJ2-6
abundance: .
d_gene: .
len: 18
CDR3nt: TGTGCCACCAGTGATTCAACGGGAAAGAGATCCGGGGCCAACGTCCTGACTTTC
CDR3aa: CATSDSTGKRSGANVLTF

v_gene: TRBV4-2
j_gene: TRBJ1-1
abundance: .
d_gene: .
len: 12
CDR3nt: TGTGCCAGCAGGCAGGGTTCCACTGAAGCTTTCTTT
CDR3aa: CASRQGSTEAFF

v_gene: TRBV29-1
j_gene: TRBJ1-2
abundance: .
d_gene: .
len: 13
CDR3nt: TGCAGCGTTGAAGCTTACCCAGAACCAGGCTACACCTTC
CDR3aa: CSVEAYPEPGYTF

v_gene: TRBV30
j_gene: TRBJ2-3
abundance: .
d_gene: TRBD1
len: 13
CDR3nt: TGTGCCTGGAATAGGGGGCACACAGATACGCAGTATTTT
CDR3aa: CAWNRGHTDTQYF

v_gene: TRBV27
j_gene: TRBJ1-5
abundance: once
d_gene: .
len: 12
CDR3nt: TGTGCCAGCAGCTTACAGGGACAGCCCCAGCATTTT
CDR3aa: CASSLQGQPQHF

v_gene: TRBV7-9
j_gene: TRBJ1-1
abundance: .
d_gene: TRBD1
len: 15
CDR3nt: TGTGCCAGCAAACCGGGACAGCCATGGGGCACTGAAGCTTTCTTT
CDR3aa: CASKPGQPWGTEAFF

v_gene: TRBV4-1
j_gene: TRBJ2-7
abundance: .
d_gene: TRBD2
len: 17
CDR3nt: TGCGCCAGCAGCCAAGAACTAGCGGGAACCAGCTCCTACGAGCAGTACTTC
CDR3aa: CASSQELAGTSSYEQYF

v_gene: TRBV19
j_gene: TRBJ2-2
abundance: once
d_gene: .
len: 13
CDR3nt: TGTGCCAGTAGTATAGTTACACCCGGGGAGCTGTTTTTT
CDR3aa: CASSIVTPGELFF